The next 20 T cell receptor beta chains were all read from a single sample in a study of T cell responses to AZD1222 COVID-19 vaccine. TCRdb keeps only in-frame clones here, not all; method: immunoSEQ multiplex PCR. The sample has under 100,000 clones, just over 90% seen once. The material was peripheral blood, obtained on day 0 of MenACWY control vaccination. These receptors were taken from an adult in good health.

The V call is TRBV5-1, the J call TRBJ2-5; TRBD2 aligns across 9 bases. After removal of 0 bases from V and 5 bases from J, the junction contained 8 bases not matched to a gene. The germline gives CDR1 SGHRS, CDR2 YFSETQ. The CDR3 has 16 amino acids. The CDR3 is CASSLARGGAVETQYF. CDR3 nucleotide sequence: TGCGCCAGCAGCTTGGCTCGCGGGGGGGCGGTGGAGACCCAGTACTTC.

The DNA of the CDR3 is TGTGCCAGTAGTATAATCCCACAGGGGGCGCTGAACACTGAAGCTTTCTTT. Protein: CASSIIPQGALNTEAFF. The rearrangement uses TRBV19 and TRBJ1-1; 9 bases align to TRBD1. Germline V gene sequence: CDR1 LNHDA, CDR2 SQIVND (reference sequence). CDR3 length: 17 amino acids. J gave up 0 bases and V 2 bases, and 7 bases lay outside the gene matches.

This chain connects TRBV25-1 to TRBJ2-3; the D gene is possibly TRBD1 (6 bases). Germline V gene sequence: CDR1 MGHDK, CDR2 SYGVNS. Trimming removed 4 bases from V and 5 bases from J, with 10 bases in between. CDR3 length: 13 residues. The CDR3 DNA follows: TGTGCCAGCAGTGGACTACAGGGAGATACGCAGTATTTT. Its translation: CASSGLQGDTQYF.

CDR3 nucleotide sequence: TGCGCCAGCAGCAAAACTAGCGGAAGCACAGATACGCAGTATTTT. Its protein is CASSKTSGSTDTQYF. The genes are TRBV5-1 and TRBJ2-3; 8 bases map to TRBD2. After removal of 4 bases from V and 0 bases from J, the junction contained 4 bases not matched to a gene. The germline CDR1 and CDR2 sequences are SGHRS and YFSETQ. The CDR3 totals 15 residues.

J is TRBJ2-1 and V is TRBV9; D ambiguous. The CDR3 is made up of 15 amino acids. Trimming removed 0 bases from V and 4 bases from J, with 11 bases in between. Germline V gene data show CDR1 as SGDLS and CDR2 as YYNGEE. The CDR3 sequence is CASSVGVTQYNEQFF. The DNA of the CDR3 is TGTGCCAGCAGCGTAGGGGTGACCCAATACAATGAGCAGTTCTTC.

The chain couples TRBV18 to TRBJ2-7, with D perhaps matching TRBD2 (5 bases). CDR1 and CDR2 (germline): KGHSH, LQKENI. Trimming took 1 base from V and 3 from J, leaving 13 bases between them. CDR3 length: 15 amino acids. The CDR3 DNA follows: TGTGCCAGCTCACCACGGAGGACGTCGGACTACGAGCAGTACTTC. Encoded protein: CASSPRRTSDYEQYF. Based on the CDR3 plus reference TRBV18 and TRBJ2-7, the full variable domain is NAGVMQNPRHLVRRRGQEARLRCSPMKGHSHVYWYRQLPEEGLKFMVYLQKENIIDESGMPKERFSAEFPKEGPSILRIQQVVRGDSAAYFCASSPRRTSDYEQYFGPGTRLTVT.

This rearrangement joins TRBV28 to TRBJ2-7; D gene unclear. Trimming removed 7 bases from V and 0 bases from J, with 7 bases in between. CDR1 MDHEN and CDR2 SYDVKM come from the germline V gene. This CDR3 spans 12 amino acids. CDR3 nucleotide sequence: TGTGCCAGCACCTCGACCTCCTACGAGCAGTACTTC. Protein product: CASTSTSYEQYF.

The gene calls are TRBV19 and TRBJ2-7; no clear D gene. The germline V gene has CDR1 LNHDA and CDR2 SQIVND (reference sequence). With 1 base removed from V and 6 bases from J, the gap between germline ends came to 13 bases. This CDR3 region has 14 residues. The CDR3 reads CASSIGDRSGEQYF. CDR3 nucleotides: TGTGCCAGTAGTATAGGGGATCGGAGTGGCGAGCAGTACTTC.

This CDR3 is CASSLGQGNSPLHF. Here the CDR3 DNA reads TGTGCCAGCAGTTTGGGACAGGGTAATTCACCCCTCCACTTT. V usage is TRBV28 and J usage is TRBJ1-6; 9 nucleotides match TRBD1. V lost 3 bases and J lost 6; bases outside the gene matches: 0. This CDR3 has 14 amino acids. Germline values: CDR1 MDHEN, CDR2 SYDVKM. The full variable domain, with the rest looked up from reference TRBV28 and TRBJ1-6, is DVKVTQSSRYLVKRTGEKVFLECVQDMDHENMFWYRQDPGLGLRLIYFSYDVKMKEKGDIPEGYSVSREKKERFSLILESASTNQTSMYLCASSLGQGNSPLHFGNGTRLTVT.

The rearrangement uses TRBV28 and TRBJ1-2; weak D call: TRBD1 (5 bases). The CDR3 is 15 amino acids. The V gene lost 1 base and the J gene lost 4 bases, with 13 bases spanning the gap. Germline V gives CDR1 MDHEN, CDR2 SYDVKM. The DNA for the CDR3 is TGTGCCAGCAGTTTATCGGGACTTGCCAGCTATGGCTACACCTTC. Its translation: CASSLSGLASYGYTF.

The gene calls are TRBV12-5 and TRBJ2-1; 13 positions match TRBD2. The junction had 9 bases not matched to a gene; V was cut back by 6 bases and J by 7 bases. Looked up from germline, CDR1 is LGHNT and CDR2 is FRNRAP. This CDR3 has 16 residues. CDR3: CASGRGLAGVTNEQFF. CDR3 in DNA: TGTGCTAGTGGACGCGGACTAGCGGGAGTAACGAATGAGCAGTTCTTC.

V is TRBV13 and J is TRBJ2-5, with D unresolved. V lost 5 bases, J lost 2 bases, and 12 bases lay in between. Germline CDR1 reads PRHDT; CDR2 reads FYEKMQ (reference sequence). The CDR3 runs to 14 residues. CDR3 in amino acids: CASSEKGLQETQYF. In DNA, the CDR3 is TGTGCCAGCAGCGAAAAGGGATTACAAGAGACCCAGTACTTC.

This chain uses TRBV2 with TRBJ1-5; tentatively, D is TRBD1 (6 bases). V was trimmed by 8 bases and J by 5 bases, leaving 19 bases between them. The CDR3 is 15 amino acids. CDR1 SNHLY and CDR2 FYNNEI come from the germline V gene. CDR3 sequence (DNA): TGTGCCAGCCGGGGGGCACAGGCGCCCCATCAGCCCCAGCATTTT. Protein product: CASRGAQAPHQPQHF. Drawing the rest from reference TRBV2 and TRBJ1-5, the complete variable domain is EPEVTQTPSHQVTQMGQEVILRCVPISNHLYFYWYRQILGQKVEFLVSFYNNEISEKSEIFDDQFSVERPDGSNFTLKIRSTKLEDSAMYFCASRGAQAPHQPQHFGDGTRLSIL.

This clone has just one count. V gene TRBV3-1 (or the pseudogene TRBV3-2) combines with J gene TRBJ2-5; TRBD2 agrees at 11 bases. V shed 3 bases and J 3 bases; nucleotides not matched to a gene: 3. The length of the CDR3 is 15 residues. Germline loops: CDR1 LGHDT, CDR2 YNNKEL (reference sequence). DNA for the CDR3: TGTGCCAGCAGCCACTCGGGACTAGCGGAAGAGACCCAGTACTTC. It yields the protein CASSHSGLAEETQYF.

This sequence joins TRBV2 and TRBJ2-2; TRBD1 matches 11 bases. V lost 6 bases, J lost 2 bases, and 2 bases stayed unmatched. The CDR3 totals 15 residues. CDR1 SNHLY and CDR2 FYNNEI come from the germline V gene. Here the CDR3 reads CASSGQGANTGELFF. The CDR3, as DNA: TGTGCCAGCAGCGGACAGGGGGCAAACACCGGGGAGCTGTTTTTT.

This chain joins TRBV6-5 and TRBJ1-5; 9 bases match TRBD1. Germline-derived CDR1 and CDR2 are MNHEY and SVGAGI. The CDR3 is 13 amino acids. The ends lost 6 bases at V and 5 bases at J; junction bases unmatched: 2. CDR3 amino acids: CASSTGGDQPQHF. The CDR3, as DNA: TGTGCCAGCAGCACAGGGGGCGATCAGCCCCAGCATTTT.

The CDR3 DNA follows: TGCGCCAGCAGCTCGCAGCGGGGACAAGAGACCCAGTACTTC. It yields the protein CASSSQRGQETQYF. The chain joins TRBV5-1 to TRBJ2-5, with 7 bases identical to TRBD2. The CDR3 totals 14 residues. Germline CDR1 and CDR2: SGHRS and YFSETQ. V lost 3 bases to trimming and J lost 2 bases; unmatched junction nucleotides: 4.

The chain links TRBV7-9 to TRBJ2-1, with D possibly matching TRBD1 (6 bases). The CDR3 is 16 amino acids. The V end was cut by 3 bases, the J end by 8 bases, with 20 bases between. In germline, CDR1 is SEHNR, CDR2 FQNEAQ (reference sequence). The CDR3 DNA reads as TGTGCCAGCAGCTTGGGCGGCAGGAGTCAGGGGTATGAGCAGTTCTTC. Translation gives CASSLGGRSQGYEQFF. Drawing the rest from reference TRBV7-9 and TRBJ2-1, the complete variable domain is DTGVSQNPRHKITKRGQNVTFRCDPISEHNRLYWYRQTLGQGPEFLTYFQNEAQLEKSRLLSDRFSAERPKGSFSTLEIQRTEQGDSAMYLCASSLGGRSQGYEQFFGPGTRLTVL.

The rearrangement uses TRBV6-5 and TRBJ1-6; D unclear. Germline values: CDR1 MNHEY, CDR2 SVGAGI. The ends were cut back, 7 bases at V and 0 bases at J, with 7 bases in the middle. This CDR3 comprises 14 residues. CDR3 sequence reads: CASNPNSYNSPLHF. CDR3 DNA: TGTGCCAGCAATCCAAACTCCTATAATTCACCCCTCCACTTT.

About this clone: Compared with germline, one end of the junction differs, possibly owing to a read error. V and J are TRBV6-6 and TRBJ2-3; no reliable D call. CDR1 and CDR2 (germline): MNHNY, SVGAGI (reference sequence). The CDR3 runs 13 residues. CDR3 in DNA: TGTGCCAGCAGTTACTCGAACCGCTCACCTTCATCTTTT. Translation gives CASSYSNRSPSSF.